The 27 T cell receptor beta chains below were found in one sample sequenced in a study of cytomegalovirus exposure and HLA in healthy donors. Use of 60 Vbeta and 13 Jbeta primers characterized the PCR. The repertoire was sequenced with immunoSEQ multiplex PCR; TCRdb's copy has only in-frame clones and lacks some. The data hold roughly 150,000 clones, with approximately 79% observed a single time. The sequencing sample was made of PBMCs. The receptors were gathered from a man between 40 and 49 years old in good health and CMV-seropositive.

V is TRBV27 and J is TRBJ2-7; a weak D match, TRBD2 (6 bases). CDR1 is MNHEY, CDR2 SMNVEV, per germline (reference sequence). Deletions cut 5 bases from V and 3 bases from J, with 11 bases between. The length of the CDR3 is 13 residues. CDR3 sequence (DNA): TGTGCCAGCAGTCTCTACGGGGGCTACGAGCAGTACTTC. This translates into CASSLYGGYEQYF.

The CDR3 loop reads CAWIKGRGSLRRPQLTQYF. In DNA, the CDR3 is TGTGCCTGGATCAAGGGCAGGGGGTCTTTGCGGCGCCCCCAGTTGACCCAGTACTTC. The chain is built from TRBV30 and TRBJ2-5; 7 bases agree with TRBD1. V gave up 4 bases and J gave up 7 bases; unmatched junction bases: 27. Per germline, CDR1 GTSNPN and CDR2 SVGIG (reference sequence). The CDR3 is 19 residues long.

The CDR3 spells CAWSVQGSDTQYF. CDR3 DNA sequence: TGTGCCTGGAGTGTACAGGGATCAGATACGCAGTATTTT. This chain joins TRBV30 and TRBJ2-3, with D possibly being TRBD1 (6 bases). Trimming removed 0 bases from V and 4 bases from J, with 8 bases in between. This CDR3 spans 13 amino acids. The germline CDR1 and CDR2 sequences are GTSNPN and SVGIG (reference sequence).

V and J are TRBV16 and TRBJ1-2; 9 nucleotides match TRBD1. V was pared by 3 bases and J by 2 bases, with 7 bases of the junction left unmatched. The germline V gene has CDR1 KGHSY and CDR2 FQNENV. The length of the CDR3 is 16 residues. CDR3 in DNA: TGTGCCAGCAGCCACGGGGGGACAGGGTCGAACTATGGCTACACCTTC. Amino acids: CASSHGGTGSNYGYTF.

This chain joins TRBV19 and TRBJ2-7; D gene unclear. This CDR3 contains 14 residues. Trimming removed 5 bases at V and 0 bases at J, with 11 bases between. Germline loops: CDR1 LNHDA, CDR2 SQIVND (reference sequence). CDR3: CASSSARSSYEQYF. The DNA for the CDR3 is TGTGCCAGTAGTTCAGCAAGGAGCTCCTACGAGCAGTACTTC. The complete variable domain, with remaining parts taken from reference TRBV19 and TRBJ2-7, reads DGGITQSPKYLFRKEGQNVTLSCEQNLNHDAMYWYRQDPGQGLRLIYYSQIVNDFQKGDIAEGYSVSREKKESFPLTVTSAQKNPTAFYLCASSSARSSYEQYFGPGTRLTVT.

The V call is TRBV7-8, the J call TRBJ1-4, with D unclear. The CDR3 runs 15 residues. Germline CDR1 and CDR2: SGHVS and FQNEAQ. Trimming shortened V by 10 bases and J by 5 bases, and 20 bases separated the two germline ends. This chain's CDR3 is CATQAFSGLNEKLFF. The DNA of the CDR3 is TGTGCCACCCAAGCCTTCTCAGGACTGAATGAAAAACTGTTTTTT.

V and J are TRBV7-9 and TRBJ2-1; the match to TRBD2 covers 10 bases. The ends lost 2 bases at V and 4 bases at J; junction bases unmatched: 5. The germline gives CDR1 SEHNR, CDR2 FQNEAQ (reference sequence). This CDR3 comprises 16 residues. Here the CDR3 reads CASSLLPLAGYNEQFF. CDR3 nucleotide sequence: TGTGCCAGCAGCTTACTCCCACTAGCGGGATACAATGAGCAGTTCTTC.

The chain couples TRBV27 to TRBJ1-1; D is undetermined. V was pared by 5 bases and J by 2 bases, with 18 bases between. Germline assignment: CDR1 MNHEY and CDR2 SMNVEV (reference sequence). The CDR3 is 16 amino acids. CDR3 protein: CASSTRGIAANTEAFF. CDR3 nucleotide sequence: TGTGCCAGCAGTACGCGAGGAATTGCCGCAAACACTGAAGCTTTCTTT.

This clone was seen once. The V and J genes are TRBV21-1 and TRBJ2-1; the table gives TRBD2 as D, unverified against the DNA. TRBV21-1 is shown as a pseudogene. The length of the CDR3 is 12 residues. CDR3 coding DNA: TGTGCCAGCAGCAAAAAAAGGACTAGAGGGTTCTTC. Its translation is CASSKKRTRGFF.

The chain carries TRBV9 and TRBJ2-3, with 13 bases aligning to TRBD2. The CDR3 spans 17 residues. Germline V gene lookup returns CDR1 SGDLS and CDR2 YYNGEE. V lost 4 bases, J lost 0 bases, and 5 bases stayed unmatched. The CDR3 coding sequence is TGTGCCAGCAGCACTCGGACTAGCGGGAGTAGCACAGATACGCAGTATTTT. Amino acids: CASSTRTSGSSTDTQYF.

The CDR3 nucleotides are TGTGCCAGCGGACAGGGGGGGACCTACGAGCAGTACTTC. As protein: CASGQGGTYEQYF. This chain connects TRBV2 to TRBJ2-7; 10 bases match TRBD1. Per the germline V gene, CDR1 is SNHLY and CDR2 is FYNNEI. V lost 8 bases, J lost 2 bases, and 3 bases stayed unmatched. The CDR3 consists of 13 residues.

A few counts support this clone. J is TRBJ1-4 and V is TRBV10-3; the D gene is possibly TRBD1 (6 bases). Germline CDR1 and CDR2: ENHRY and SYGVKD. The V end was cut by 0 bases, the J end by 2 bases, with 22 bases between. CDR3 length: 20 amino acids. In DNA form, the CDR3 reads TGTGCCATCAGTGAGTCGATAATACAGGCCCCCCAGGGGACTAATGAAAAACTGTTTTTT. As protein: CAISESIIQAPQGTNEKLFF.

This clone was counted only a few times. The chain has TRBV2 and TRBJ1-5; D perhaps matches TRBD1 (6 bases). The CDR3 runs 15 residues. Per germline, CDR1 SNHLY and CDR2 FYNNEI. The V end lost 4 bases, the J end lost 3 bases, and 13 bases lay between the germline ends. The CDR3 is CASSGQGQTNQPQHF. The CDR3 nucleotides are TGTGCCAGCAGTGGCCAGGGGCAGACCAATCAGCCCCAGCATTTT.

The rearrangement uses TRBV28 and TRBJ2-2; 7 bases align to TRBD1. The germline V gene encodes CDR1 MDHEN and CDR2 SYDVKM. This CDR3 is 14 amino acids long. The V segment lost 9 bases and the J segment 0 bases; nucleotides outside the gene matches: 4. The CDR3 reads CASLGTANTGELFF. As DNA, the CDR3 is TGTGCCAGTCTCGGGACAGCGAACACCGGGGAGCTGTTTTTT. Looking up the rest from reference TRBV28 and TRBJ2-2 gives the full variable domain: DVKVTQSSRYLVKRTGEKVFLECVQDMDHENMFWYRQDPGLGLRLIYFSYDVKMKEKGDIPEGYSVSREKKERFSLILESASTNQTSMYLCASLGTANTGELFFGEGSRLTVL.

In its sample, this clone was seen a few times. The gene calls are TRBV28 and TRBJ2-7; D ambiguous. CDR3 length: 15 amino acids. CDR1 and CDR2 from the germline V gene are MDHEN and SYDVKM. Trimming pared 6 bases from V and 0 bases from J, leaving 15 bases between. This CDR3 is CASRTQLDRSYEQYF. The CDR3 DNA reads as TGTGCCAGCAGGACACAGCTTGACCGCTCCTACGAGCAGTACTTC.

This clone was observed a handful of times. This chain joins TRBV9 and TRBJ1-5; a possible D gene is TRBD1 (6 bases). Trimming pared 0 bases from V and 4 bases from J, leaving 8 bases between. The CDR3 has 14 amino acids. Germline V gives CDR1 SGDLS, CDR2 YYNGEE. The CDR3 sequence: CASSVGRGNQPQHF. The CDR3, as DNA: TGTGCCAGCAGCGTAGGCAGGGGAAATCAGCCCCAGCATTTT.

A note on this clone: The junction shows a germline mismatch at one end, possibly a read error. This sequence joins TRBV11-2 and TRBJ2-7, with 8 bases lining up with TRBD1. The CDR3 contains 11 residues. Germline lookup yields CDR1 SGHAT and CDR2 FQNNGV. CDR3 protein: CASSFGRGQDF. In DNA form, the CDR3 reads TGTGCCAGCAGCTTTGGCAGGGGGCAGGACTTC.

This chain joins TRBV14 and TRBJ2-2; D possibly corresponds to TRBD2 (5 bases). V lost 0 bases and J lost 9, with 11 bases in between. This CDR3 has 14 residues. Germline assignment: CDR1 SGHDN and CDR2 FVKESK. As DNA, the CDR3 is TGTGCCAGCAGCCAAGAAATGTACGGGAGGGAGCTGTTTTTT. This encodes CASSQEMYGRELFF. Using reference TRBV14 and TRBJ2-2 for the parts outside the CDR3, the full variable domain is EAGVTQFPSHSVIEKGQTVTLRCDPISGHDNLYWYRRVMGKEIKFLLHFVKESKQDESGMPNNRFLAERTGGTYSTLKVQPAELEDSGVYFCASSQEMYGRELFFGEGSRLTVL.

The rearrangement joins TRBV27 to TRBJ1-4; D is perhaps TRBD1 (6 bases). Germline CDR1 MNHEY, CDR2 SMNVEV (reference sequence). Deletions cut 6 bases from V and 0 bases from J, with 11 bases between. The CDR3 spans 15 residues. CDR3: CASSQGTTTNEKLFF. As DNA, the CDR3 is TGTGCCAGCAGCCAGGGGACAACAACTAATGAAAAACTGTTTTTT.

CDR3 bases: TGCAGCGTTGCCGGGACAGCGGCCTCCTACGAGCAGTACTTC. This encodes CSVAGTAASYEQYF. The chain employs TRBV29-1 and TRBJ2-7; 7 bases agree with TRBD1. Germline loops: CDR1 SQVTM, CDR2 ANQGSEA. This CDR3 is 14 amino acids long. V trimming: 4 bases; J trimming: 0 bases; junction bases outside the gene matches: 6.

The chain is built from TRBV27 and TRBJ1-5, with 7 bases aligning to TRBD1. Germline V gene lookup returns CDR1 MNHEY and CDR2 SMNVEV (reference sequence). The CDR3 has 15 residues. V was pared by 8 bases and J by 6 bases, with 13 bases of the junction left unmatched. CDR3 in DNA: TGTGCCAGCGTTTGGGACGGGAGGGGGCGTCAGCCCCAGCATTTT. Amino acid sequence: CASVWDGRGRQPQHF.

This chain uses TRBV5-1 with TRBJ2-1; 7 bases align to TRBD2. In germline, CDR1 is SGHRS, CDR2 YFSETQ. The CDR3 is 16 residues long. Trimming took 0 bases from V and 6 from J; bases not matched to a gene: 9. The CDR3 DNA is TGCGCCAGCAGCTTGGCCGGGGCGGGAGAGGGCAATGAGCAGTTCTTC. Protein sequence: CASSLAGAGEGNEQFF.

The chain uses TRBV7-9 and TRBJ2-3; D possibly corresponds to TRBD2 (6 bases). The CDR3 is 12 amino acids. Germline CDR1 is SEHNR and CDR2 is FQNEAQ (reference sequence). Trimming removed 3 bases at V and 5 bases at J, with 6 bases between. The CDR3 DNA is TGTGCCAGCAGCTTTAGCGGAGATACGCAGTATTTT. Protein: CASSFSGDTQYF.

The rearrangement joins TRBV6-4 to TRBJ2-7, with TRBD2 matching 11 bases. The CDR3 length is 14 residues. Per the germline V gene, CDR1 is MRHNA and CDR2 is SNTAGT. J was trimmed by 5 bases and V by 6 bases; bases with no gene match: 6. The CDR3 sequence is CASRELAGEDEQYF. The DNA for the CDR3 is TGTGCCAGCAGGGAACTAGCGGGAGAAGACGAGCAGTACTTC.

This clone was observed a single time. The chain couples TRBV5-1 to TRBJ2-1, with TRBD2 identical over 7 bases. V gave up 4 bases and J gave up 5 bases; unmatched junction bases: 15. There are 17 residues in the CDR3. In germline, CDR1 is SGHRS, CDR2 YFSETQ. The CDR3 DNA reads as TGCGCCAGCAGCCCACTTTTACGGGGGGAGGGGCACAATGAGCAGTTCTTC. It specifies CASSPLLRGEGHNEQFF.

The chain is built from TRBV6-1 and TRBJ1-4; 7 positions agree with TRBD1. The germline V gene encodes CDR1 MNHNS and CDR2 SASEGT. The CDR3 is 15 residues long. Trimming removed 0 bases from V and 8 bases from J; junction bases left unmatched: 6. The CDR3 here is CASSEASGQDEKLFF. The CDR3 DNA reads TGTGCCAGCAGTGAAGCGAGCGGACAGGACGAAAAACTGTTTTTT.

This sequence joins TRBV28 and TRBJ2-1; D might be TRBD1 (5 bases). Looked up from germline, CDR1 is MDHEN and CDR2 is SYDVKM. Trimming left V 4 bases short and J 4 bases short, with 20 bases between. The CDR3 extends over 17 amino acids. The CDR3 spells CASSSPSLTRGYNEQFF. CDR3 DNA sequence: TGTGCCAGCAGTTCCCCCTCTCTTACAAGGGGTTACAATGAGCAGTTCTTC.